The 9 T cell receptor beta chains below were found in one sample sequenced in a study of blood T cells in healthy people across ages. PCR was performed a second time for about 7 to 12 cycles using a sample-barcoded 5' primer and a J-beta primer mix. TCRdb reprocessed the 5' RACE reads with MiXCR, giving one entry per CDR3 protein. The table includes 1.5 million to 2 million distinct CDR3 sequences, approximately 39% detected once. Material for sequencing was blood. The receptors were sampled from a human donor in good health.

About this clonotype itself: Sequence at one end of the junction differs from germline and may be a read error. The chain joins TRBV6-5 to TRBJ1-2; D might be TRBD1 (5 bases). The CDR3 covers 14 residues. In germline, CDR1 is MNHEY, CDR2 SVGAGI. The CDR3 nucleotides read TGTGCCAGCAGAAGGGGTAGGGCTAACCATGGCTACACCTTC. Its protein is CASRRGRANHGYTF.

The chain links TRBV27 to TRBJ1-4; D uncertain. V gave up 4 bases and J gave up 7 bases, with 10 bases separating them. CDR1 is MNHEY, CDR2 SMNVEV, per germline (reference sequence). This CDR3 is built from 13 residues. DNA for the CDR3: TGTGCCAGCAGTTGGGGTTTCGGTGAAAAACTGTTTTTT. Amino acids: CASSWGFGEKLFF. Looking up the rest from reference TRBV27 and TRBJ1-4 gives the full variable domain: EAQVTQNPRYLITVTGKKLTVTCSQNMNHEYMSWYRQDPGLGLRQIYYSMNVEVTDKGDVPEGYKVSRKEKRNFPLILESPSPNQTSLYFCASSWGFGEKLFFGSGTQLSVL.

The rearrangement uses TRBV9 and TRBJ2-3, with D perhaps given as TRBD1 or TRBD2 (5 bases each). Trimming pared 2 bases from V and 5 bases from J, leaving 15 bases between. This CDR3 region has 15 residues. Looked up from germline, CDR1 is SGDLS and CDR2 is YYNGEE. CDR3 amino acids: CASSVEGDAEDTQYF. CDR3 DNA sequence: TGTGCCAGCAGCGTCGAAGGGGACGCCGAAGATACGCAGTATTTT. Using reference TRBV9 and TRBJ2-3 for the parts outside the CDR3, the full variable domain is DSGVTQTPKHLITATGQRVTLRCSPRSGDLSVYWYQQSLDQGLQFLIQYYNGEERAKGNILERFSAQQFPDLHSELNLSSLELGDSALYFCASSVEGDAEDTQYFGPGTRLTVL.

This clonotype was counted only a few times. CDR3 in DNA: TGCGCCAGCGCTCCGGGACTAGTCACAGATACGCAGTATTTT. It yields the protein CASAPGLVTDTQYF. The rearrangement uses TRBV5-1 and TRBJ2-3, with 8 bases that match TRBD2. Germline-derived CDR1 and CDR2 are SGHRS and YFSETQ. CDR3 length: 14 residues. Unmatched junction bases numbered 6, after V lost 7 bases and J lost 2 bases.

This clonotype showed up just a few times. The gene calls are TRBV9 and TRBJ2-1; no reliable D call. The CDR3 is 13 residues long. V was shortened by 1 base and J by 7 bases, with 9 bases between the two germline ends. CDR1 and CDR2 (germline): SGDLS, YYNGEE. Here the CDR3 DNA reads TGTGCCAGCAGCGTACGGCTATTTAATGAGCAGTTCTTC. Residues: CASSVRLFNEQFF.

This chain links TRBV6-5 with TRBJ1-2; tentative D call: TRBD1 (6 bases). Trimming shortened V by 7 bases and J by 3 bases, and 21 bases separated the two germline ends. The CDR3 is 16 residues long. Per germline, CDR1 MNHEY and CDR2 SVGAGI. The CDR3: CASNPGGAIPHYGYTF. CDR3 DNA: TGTGCCAGCAATCCGGGGGGGGCAATCCCGCACTATGGCTACACCTTC.

This chain links TRBV6-5 with TRBJ1-2, with D unresolved. There are 16 residues in the CDR3. V shed 6 bases and J shed 3 bases, with 20 bases lying between them. Germline V gene data show CDR1 as MNHEY and CDR2 as SVGAGI. Written as DNA, the CDR3 is TGTGCCAGCAGCCCCTACGGACCCTATTTGGACTATGGCTACACCTTC. It specifies CASSPYGPYLDYGYTF.

The chain combines TRBV28 with TRBJ2-3; TRBD2 might be the D (5 bases). Trimming left V 4 bases short and J 6 bases short, with 11 bases between. In germline, CDR1 is MDHEN, CDR2 SYDVKM. The CDR3 contains 13 residues. The CDR3 bases are TGTGCCAGCAGTTATAGCGCGTTTGATACGCAGTATTTT. This gives the protein CASSYSAFDTQYF.

The chain is built from TRBV7-6 and TRBJ1-6, with D perhaps TRBD1 (5 bases). V was pared by 5 bases and J by 10 bases, with 15 bases between. The germline CDR1 and CDR2 sequences are SGHVS and FNYEAQ. CDR3 length equals 14 residues. The CDR3 here is CASSAPQRGSPLHF. Written as DNA, the CDR3 is TGTGCCAGCAGCGCTCCCCAGAGGGGCTCACCCCTCCACTTT.